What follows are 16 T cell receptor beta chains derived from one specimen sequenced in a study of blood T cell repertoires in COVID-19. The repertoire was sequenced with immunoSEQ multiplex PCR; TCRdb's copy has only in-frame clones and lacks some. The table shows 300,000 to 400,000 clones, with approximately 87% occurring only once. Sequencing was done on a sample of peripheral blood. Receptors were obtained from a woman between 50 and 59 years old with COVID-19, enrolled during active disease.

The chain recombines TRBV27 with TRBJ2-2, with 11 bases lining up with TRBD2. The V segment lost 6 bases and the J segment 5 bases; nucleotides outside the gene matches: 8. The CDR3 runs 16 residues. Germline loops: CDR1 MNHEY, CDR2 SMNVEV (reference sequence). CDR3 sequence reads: CASRRLGTSGTGELFF. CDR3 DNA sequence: TGTGCCAGCAGGCGGCTAGGGACTAGCGGTACCGGGGAGCTGTTTTTT.

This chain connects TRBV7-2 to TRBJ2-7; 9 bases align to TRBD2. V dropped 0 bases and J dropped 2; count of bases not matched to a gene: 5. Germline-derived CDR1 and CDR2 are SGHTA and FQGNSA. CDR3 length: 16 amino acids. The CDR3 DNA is TGTGCCAGCAGCTTAGCGGGGGCGGGAGGGACCTACGAGCAGTACTTC. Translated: CASSLAGAGGTYEQYF. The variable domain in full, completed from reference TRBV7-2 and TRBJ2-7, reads GAGVSQSPSNKVTEKGKDVELRCDPISGHTALYWYRQSLGQGLEFLIYFQGNSAPDKSGLPSDRFSAERTGGSVSTLTIQRTQQEDSAVYLCASSLAGAGGTYEQYFGPGTRLTVT.

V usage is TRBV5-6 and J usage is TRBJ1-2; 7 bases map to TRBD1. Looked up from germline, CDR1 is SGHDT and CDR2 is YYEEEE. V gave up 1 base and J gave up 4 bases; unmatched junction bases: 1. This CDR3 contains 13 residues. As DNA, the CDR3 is TGTGCCAGCAGCTTGCAGGGGGTCTATGGCTACACCTTC. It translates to CASSLQGVYGYTF.

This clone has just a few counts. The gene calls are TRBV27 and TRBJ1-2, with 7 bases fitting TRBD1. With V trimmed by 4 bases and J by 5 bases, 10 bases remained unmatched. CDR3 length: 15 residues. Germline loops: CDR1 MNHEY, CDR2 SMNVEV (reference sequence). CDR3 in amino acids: CASSSVPGGQYGYTF. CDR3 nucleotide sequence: TGTGCCAGCAGTTCAGTTCCAGGGGGACAGTATGGCTACACCTTC.

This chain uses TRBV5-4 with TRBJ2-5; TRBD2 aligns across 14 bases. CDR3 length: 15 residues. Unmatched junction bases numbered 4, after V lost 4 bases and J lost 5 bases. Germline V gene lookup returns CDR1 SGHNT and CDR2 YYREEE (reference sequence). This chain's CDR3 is CASSRRLAGGETQYF. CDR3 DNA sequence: TGTGCCAGCAGCCGTAGACTAGCGGGAGGGGAGACCCAGTACTTC.

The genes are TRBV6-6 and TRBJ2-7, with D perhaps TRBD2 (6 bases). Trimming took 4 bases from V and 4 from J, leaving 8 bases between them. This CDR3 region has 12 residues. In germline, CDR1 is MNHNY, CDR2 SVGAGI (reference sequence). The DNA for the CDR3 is TGTGCCAGCAGTTCCCGGGGGTACGAGCAGTACTTC. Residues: CASSSRGYEQYF.

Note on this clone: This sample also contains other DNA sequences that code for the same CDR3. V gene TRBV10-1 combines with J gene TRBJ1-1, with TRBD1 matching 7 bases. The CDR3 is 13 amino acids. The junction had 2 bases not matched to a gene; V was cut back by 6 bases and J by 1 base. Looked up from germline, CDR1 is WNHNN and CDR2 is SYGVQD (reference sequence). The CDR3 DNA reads TGCGCCAGCAGCAGACAGGGGAACACTGAAGCTTTCTTT. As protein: CASSRQGNTEAFF.

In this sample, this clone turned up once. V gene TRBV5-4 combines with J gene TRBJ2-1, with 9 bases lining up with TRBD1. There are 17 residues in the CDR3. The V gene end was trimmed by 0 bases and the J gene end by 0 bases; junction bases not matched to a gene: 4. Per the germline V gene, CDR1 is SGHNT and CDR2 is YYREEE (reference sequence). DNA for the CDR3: TGTGCCAGCAGCTTGGGAGGGACAGGGAGCTCCTACAATGAGCAGTTCTTC. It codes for CASSLGGTGSSYNEQFF.

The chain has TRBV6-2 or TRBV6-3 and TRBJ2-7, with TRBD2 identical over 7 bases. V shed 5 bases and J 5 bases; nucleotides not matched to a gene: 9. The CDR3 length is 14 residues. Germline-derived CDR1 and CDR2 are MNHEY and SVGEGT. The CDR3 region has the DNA TGTGCCAGCAGTCTCGCTAGCGGCCCGCACGAGCAGTACTTC. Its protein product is CASSLASGPHEQYF.

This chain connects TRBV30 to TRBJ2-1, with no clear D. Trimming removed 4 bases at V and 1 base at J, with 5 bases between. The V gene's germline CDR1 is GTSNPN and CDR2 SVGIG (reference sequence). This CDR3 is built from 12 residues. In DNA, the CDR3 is TGTGCCTGGAAACTATCCTACAATGAGCAGTTCTTC. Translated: CAWKLSYNEQFF.

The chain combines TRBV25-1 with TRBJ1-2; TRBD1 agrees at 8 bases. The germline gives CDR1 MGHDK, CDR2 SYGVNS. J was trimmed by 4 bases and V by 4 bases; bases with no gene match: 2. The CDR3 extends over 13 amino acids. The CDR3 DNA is TGTGCCAGCAGTGGGACAGGGTTCTATGGCTACACCTTC. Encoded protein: CASSGTGFYGYTF.

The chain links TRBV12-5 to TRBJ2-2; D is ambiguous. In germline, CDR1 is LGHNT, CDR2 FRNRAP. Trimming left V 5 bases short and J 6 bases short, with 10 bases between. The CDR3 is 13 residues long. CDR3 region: CASGPGRPGELFF. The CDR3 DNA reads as TGTGCTAGTGGTCCGGGTAGACCCGGGGAGCTGTTTTTT.

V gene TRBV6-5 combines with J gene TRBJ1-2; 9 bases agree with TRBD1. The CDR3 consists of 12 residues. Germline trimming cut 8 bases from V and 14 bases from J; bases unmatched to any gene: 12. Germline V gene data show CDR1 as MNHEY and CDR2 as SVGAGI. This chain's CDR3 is CASRGGQGSRTF. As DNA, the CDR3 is TGTGCCAGCCGAGGGGGACAGGGTTCTCGTACCTTC.

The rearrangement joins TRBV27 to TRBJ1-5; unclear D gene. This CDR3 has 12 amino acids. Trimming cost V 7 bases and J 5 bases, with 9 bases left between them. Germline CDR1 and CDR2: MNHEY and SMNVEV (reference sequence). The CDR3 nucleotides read TGTGCCAGCAAAGAGAGGGATCAGCCCCAGCATTTT. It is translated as CASKERDQPQHF.

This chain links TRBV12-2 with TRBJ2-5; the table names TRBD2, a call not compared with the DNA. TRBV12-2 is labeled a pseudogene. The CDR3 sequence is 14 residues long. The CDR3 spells CASRLRAVQETQYF. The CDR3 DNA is TGTGCAAGTCGCTTGCGGGCAGTCCAAGAGACCCAGTACTTC.

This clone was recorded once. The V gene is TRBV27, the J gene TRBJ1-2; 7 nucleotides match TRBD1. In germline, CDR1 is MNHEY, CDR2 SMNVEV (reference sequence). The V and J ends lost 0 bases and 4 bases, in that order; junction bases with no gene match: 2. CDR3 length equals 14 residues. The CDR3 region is CASSLSGDSYGYTF. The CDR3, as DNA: TGTGCCAGCAGTTTATCGGGGGACAGCTATGGCTACACCTTC.